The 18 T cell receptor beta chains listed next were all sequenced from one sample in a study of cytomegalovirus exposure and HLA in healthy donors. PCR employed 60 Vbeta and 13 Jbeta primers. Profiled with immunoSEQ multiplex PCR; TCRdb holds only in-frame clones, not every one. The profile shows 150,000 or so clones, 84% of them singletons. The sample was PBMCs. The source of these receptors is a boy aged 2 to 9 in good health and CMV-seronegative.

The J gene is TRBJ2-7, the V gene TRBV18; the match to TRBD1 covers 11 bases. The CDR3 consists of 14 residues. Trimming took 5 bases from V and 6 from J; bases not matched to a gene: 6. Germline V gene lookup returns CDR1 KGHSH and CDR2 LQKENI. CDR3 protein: CASSLDRGRAEQYF. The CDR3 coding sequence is TGTGCCAGCTCATTGGACAGGGGGCGTGCCGAGCAGTACTTC.

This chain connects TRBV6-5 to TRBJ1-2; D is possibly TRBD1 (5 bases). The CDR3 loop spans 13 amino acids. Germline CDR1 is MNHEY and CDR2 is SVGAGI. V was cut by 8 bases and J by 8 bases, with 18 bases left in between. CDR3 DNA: TGTGCCAGCCTCCGGGACTCAAGGGGCGGCTACACCTTC. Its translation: CASLRDSRGGYTF.

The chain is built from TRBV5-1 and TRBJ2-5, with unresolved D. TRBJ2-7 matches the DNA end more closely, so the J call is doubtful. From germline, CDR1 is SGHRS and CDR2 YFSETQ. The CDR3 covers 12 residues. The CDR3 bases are TGCGCCAGCAGCTTGGGTGCATACGAGCAGTACTTC. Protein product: CASSLGAYEQYF.

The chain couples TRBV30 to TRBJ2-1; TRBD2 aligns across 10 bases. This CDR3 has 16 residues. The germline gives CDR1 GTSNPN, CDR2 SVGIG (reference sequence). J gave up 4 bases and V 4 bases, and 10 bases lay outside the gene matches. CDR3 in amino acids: CAWTPPVLAGYNEQFF. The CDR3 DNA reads TGTGCCTGGACTCCTCCGGTACTAGCGGGGTACAATGAGCAGTTCTTC.

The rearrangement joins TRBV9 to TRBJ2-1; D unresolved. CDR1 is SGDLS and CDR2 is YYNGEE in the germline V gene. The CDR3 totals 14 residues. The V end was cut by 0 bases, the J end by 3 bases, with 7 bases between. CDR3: CASSVAGLYNEQFF. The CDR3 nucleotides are TGTGCCAGCAGCGTAGCAGGCCTCTACAATGAGCAGTTCTTC.

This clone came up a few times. Here the CDR3 reads CASSRRTSEYNEQFF. Here the CDR3 DNA reads TGCGCCAGCAGCCGCCGGACTAGCGAGTACAATGAGCAGTTCTTC. The gene calls are TRBV4-1 and TRBJ2-1; 9 nucleotides align to TRBD2. CDR1 and CDR2 from the germline V gene are MGHRA and YSYEKL. The junction had 5 bases not matched to a gene; V was cut back by 4 bases and J by 4 bases. The CDR3 extends over 15 amino acids.

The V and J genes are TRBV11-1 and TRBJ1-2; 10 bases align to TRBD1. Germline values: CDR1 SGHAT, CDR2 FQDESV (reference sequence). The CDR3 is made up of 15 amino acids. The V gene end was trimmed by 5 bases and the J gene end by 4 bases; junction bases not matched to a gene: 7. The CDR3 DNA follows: TGTGCCAGCAGCGTCGGGACAGGGGCGGTCTATGGCTACACCTTC. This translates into CASSVGTGAVYGYTF.

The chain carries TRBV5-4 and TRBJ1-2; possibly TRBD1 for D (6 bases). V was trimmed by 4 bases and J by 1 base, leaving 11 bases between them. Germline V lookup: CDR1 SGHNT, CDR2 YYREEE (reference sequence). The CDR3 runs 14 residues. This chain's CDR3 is CASSPGQRNYGYTF. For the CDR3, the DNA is TGTGCCAGCAGCCCCGGACAGCGTAACTATGGCTACACCTTC.

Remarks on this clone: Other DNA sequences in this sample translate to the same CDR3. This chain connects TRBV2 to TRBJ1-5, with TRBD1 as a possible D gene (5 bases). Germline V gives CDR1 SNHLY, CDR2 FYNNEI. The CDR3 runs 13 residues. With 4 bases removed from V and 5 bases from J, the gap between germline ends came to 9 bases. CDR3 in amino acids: CASSGEGDQPQHF. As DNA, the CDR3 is TGTGCCAGCAGTGGAGAAGGGGATCAGCCCCAGCATTTT.

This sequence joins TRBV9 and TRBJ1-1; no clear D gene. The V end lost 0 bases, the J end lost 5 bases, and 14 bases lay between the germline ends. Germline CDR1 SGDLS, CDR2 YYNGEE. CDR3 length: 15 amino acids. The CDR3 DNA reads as TGTGCCAGCAGCGTAGGTGAGGGCGGGAGGACTGAAGCTTTCTTT. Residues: CASSVGEGGRTEAFF.

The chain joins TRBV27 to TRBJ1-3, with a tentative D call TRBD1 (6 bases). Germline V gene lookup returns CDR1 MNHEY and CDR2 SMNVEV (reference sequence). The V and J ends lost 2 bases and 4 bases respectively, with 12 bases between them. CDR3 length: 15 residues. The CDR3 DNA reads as TGTGCCAGCAGTTTAGCAGGGGCGCCCGGAAACACCATATATTTT. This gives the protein CASSLAGAPGNTIYF.

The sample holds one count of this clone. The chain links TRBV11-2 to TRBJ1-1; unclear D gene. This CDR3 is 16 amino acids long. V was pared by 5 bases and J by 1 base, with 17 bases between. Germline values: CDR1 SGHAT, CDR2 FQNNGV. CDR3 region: CASSPVRGGQNTEAFF. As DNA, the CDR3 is TGTGCCAGCAGCCCAGTACGGGGTGGGCAGAACACTGAAGCTTTCTTT.

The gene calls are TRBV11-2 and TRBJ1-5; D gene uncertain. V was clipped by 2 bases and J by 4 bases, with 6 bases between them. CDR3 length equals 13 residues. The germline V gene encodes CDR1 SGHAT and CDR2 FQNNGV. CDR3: CASSLSGNQPQHF. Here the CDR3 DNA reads TGTGCCAGCAGCTTATCGGGGAATCAGCCCCAGCATTTT.

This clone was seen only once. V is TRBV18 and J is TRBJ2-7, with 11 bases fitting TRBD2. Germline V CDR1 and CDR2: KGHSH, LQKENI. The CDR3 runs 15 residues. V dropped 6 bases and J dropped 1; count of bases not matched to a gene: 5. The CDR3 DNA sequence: TGTGCCAGCTCTCCAGTAGCGGGAGGGTCCTACGAGCAGTACTTC. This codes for CASSPVAGGSYEQYF.

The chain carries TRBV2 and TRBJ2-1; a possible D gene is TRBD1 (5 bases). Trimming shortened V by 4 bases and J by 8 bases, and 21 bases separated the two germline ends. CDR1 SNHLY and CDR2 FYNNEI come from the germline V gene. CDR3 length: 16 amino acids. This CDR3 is CASSGGSGRFVYEQFF. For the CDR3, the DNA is TGTGCCAGCAGTGGGGGTTCAGGGCGGTTCGTATATGAGCAGTTCTTC.

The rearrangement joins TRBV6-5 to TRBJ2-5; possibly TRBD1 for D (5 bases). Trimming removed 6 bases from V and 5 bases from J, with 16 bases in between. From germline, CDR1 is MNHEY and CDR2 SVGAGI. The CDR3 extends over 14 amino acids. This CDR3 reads CASSPDPKGETQYF. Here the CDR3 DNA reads TGTGCCAGCAGCCCGGACCCTAAGGGGGAGACCCAGTACTTC.

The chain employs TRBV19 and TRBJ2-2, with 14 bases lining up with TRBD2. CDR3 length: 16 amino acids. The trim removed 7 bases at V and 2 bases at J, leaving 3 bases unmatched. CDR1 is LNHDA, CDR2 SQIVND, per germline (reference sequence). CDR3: CASNGLAGGNTGELFF. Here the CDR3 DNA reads TGTGCCAGTAACGGACTAGCGGGAGGTAACACCGGGGAGCTGTTTTTT. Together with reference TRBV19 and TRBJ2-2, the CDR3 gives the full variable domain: DGGITQSPKYLFRKEGQNVTLSCEQNLNHDAMYWYRQDPGQGLRLIYYSQIVNDFQKGDIAEGYSVSREKKESFPLTVTSAQKNPTAFYLCASNGLAGGNTGELFFGEGSRLTVL.

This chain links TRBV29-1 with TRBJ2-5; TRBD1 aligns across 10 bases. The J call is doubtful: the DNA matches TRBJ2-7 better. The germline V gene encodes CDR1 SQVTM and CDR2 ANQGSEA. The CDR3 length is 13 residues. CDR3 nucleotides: TGCAGCGTTCTCGACAGGGGGCCATCCGAGCAGTACTTC. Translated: CSVLDRGPSEQYF.